The source of this T cell receptor (beta chain) is a study of monozygotic twins with inflammatory bowel disease. Each CDR3 protein gets one entry in TCRdb, which reprocessed the 5' RACE reads and gives no DNA. Here the sample table reports under 130,000 distinct CDR3 sequences. The V gene's germline CDR1 is DFQATT and CDR2 SNEGSKA (reference sequence). The CDR3 is 12 residues long. The sample was blood. This clonotype was obtained from a human donor with ulcerative colitis or Crohn's disease, or a healthy co-twin of an affected twin (not recorded which). The chain recombines TRBV20-1 with TRBJ1-5. CDR3: CSANESNQPQHF.